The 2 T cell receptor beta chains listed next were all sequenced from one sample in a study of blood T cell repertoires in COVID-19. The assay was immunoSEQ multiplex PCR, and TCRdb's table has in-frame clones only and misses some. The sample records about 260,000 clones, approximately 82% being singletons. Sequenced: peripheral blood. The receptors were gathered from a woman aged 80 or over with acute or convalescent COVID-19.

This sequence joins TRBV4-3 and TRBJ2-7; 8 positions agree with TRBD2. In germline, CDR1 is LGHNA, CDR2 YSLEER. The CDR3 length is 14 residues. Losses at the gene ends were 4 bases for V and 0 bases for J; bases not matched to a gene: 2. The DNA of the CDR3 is TGCGCCAGCAGCCTAGCGGGGTCCTCCTACGAGCAGTACTTC. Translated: CASSLAGSSYEQYF.

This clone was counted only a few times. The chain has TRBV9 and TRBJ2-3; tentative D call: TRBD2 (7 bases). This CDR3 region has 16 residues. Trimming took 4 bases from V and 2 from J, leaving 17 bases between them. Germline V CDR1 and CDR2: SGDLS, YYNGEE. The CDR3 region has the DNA TGTGCCAGCAGCCCAGAGGGGGGGGACGACACAGATACGCAGTATTTT. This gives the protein CASSPEGGDDTDTQYF.